One sample yielded the 26 T cell receptor beta chains listed below, sequenced in a study of Tregs in tolerant kidney transplant recipients. Recipients received nonmyeloablative bone marrow transplants from related graft donors, with transient mixed chimerism. Repertoires were generated with immunoSEQ multiplex PCR, while TCRdb's copy carries only in-frame clones and drops some. The data show 74,000 or so clones, roughly 90% seen once. The input for sequencing was CD4+ T cells from blood (PBMCs), taken 24 months after the transplant. The receptors stem from a human patient who received a combined kidney and bone marrow transplant. Some of these T cells may belong to the graft donor.

This clone occurred a few times. The chain joins TRBV6-6 to TRBJ1-4; TRBD1 agrees at 8 bases. After removal of 8 bases from V and 7 bases from J, the junction contained 9 bases not matched to a gene. CDR3 length equals 14 residues. The germline V gene encodes CDR1 MNHNY and CDR2 SVGAGI (reference sequence). CDR3 loop: CASGRGQDLEKLFF. The CDR3 nucleotides read TGTGCCAGCGGCAGGGGACAGGACCTTGAAAAACTGTTTTTT.

The rearrangement joins TRBV7-2 to TRBJ2-7, with 10 bases fitting TRBD2. The germline V gene encodes CDR1 SGHTA and CDR2 FQGNSA. The CDR3 length is 13 residues. V lost 3 bases and J lost 7; bases outside the gene matches: 3. CDR3 in DNA: TGTGCCAGCAGCTTTAGCGGGAGGAGGGAGCAGTACTTC. It translates to CASSFSGRREQYF.

This chain links TRBV5-1 with TRBJ1-3; possibly TRBD2 for D (7 bases). The J call may be in error: the DNA end matches TRBJ2-2 better. There are 16 residues in the CDR3. Germline V lookup: CDR1 SGHRS, CDR2 YFSETQ. The CDR3 sequence: CASSLPSGGAIGELFF. The CDR3 bases are TGCGCCAGCAGCTTGCCCTCGGGGGGCGCAATCGGGGAGCTGTTTTTT.

The CDR3 DNA sequence: TGTGCCAGCAGCTTAACCCCAACCGGGGACATTCAGTACTTC. Protein sequence: CASSLTPTGDIQYF. This chain links TRBV7-3 with TRBJ2-4; TRBD2 might be the D (5 bases). There are 14 residues in the CDR3. Germline lookup yields CDR1 SGHTA and CDR2 FQGTGA. The germline V and J ends were trimmed by 0 bases and 8 bases, with 11 bases remaining between them.

This rearrangement joins TRBV11-2 to TRBJ1-6; no reliable D call. The CDR3 runs 14 residues. CDR1 is SGHAT, CDR2 FQNNGV, per germline. V was trimmed by 1 base and J by 8 bases, leaving 9 bases between them. For the CDR3, the DNA is TGTGCCAGCAGCTTAGTTAGTCAGGATTCACCCCTCCACTTT. The encoded protein is CASSLVSQDSPLHF.

This chain joins TRBV12-5 and TRBJ2-1; 10 bases align to TRBD2. CDR1 and CDR2 (germline): LGHNT, FRNRAP. J was trimmed by 0 bases and V by 2 bases; bases with no gene match: 4. The CDR3 covers 17 residues. The CDR3 is CASGLFSSGGSYNEQFF. As DNA, the CDR3 is TGTGCTAGTGGTTTGTTCTCTAGCGGGGGCTCCTACAATGAGCAGTTCTTC.

This clone was recorded only once. The rearrangement uses TRBV5-5 and TRBJ2-7, with 11 nucleotides matching TRBD1. The germline V gene has CDR1 SGHKS and CDR2 YYEKEE (reference sequence). This CDR3 spans 15 amino acids. V was clipped by 2 bases and J by 5 bases; unmatched bases: 6. CDR3 sequence: CASSFGSGQGDEQYF. The CDR3, as DNA: TGTGCCAGCAGCTTCGGCTCGGGACAGGGGGACGAGCAGTACTTC.

Details on this clone: Other DNA sequences in this sample translate to the same CDR3. J is TRBJ2-1 and V is TRBV7-9, with 11 bases matching TRBD1. This CDR3 is built from 17 residues. Trimming removed 3 bases from V and 8 bases from J; junction bases left unmatched: 12. Germline values: CDR1 SEHNR, CDR2 FQNEAQ (reference sequence). The CDR3 sequence: CASSFWGRTGGPDEQFF. The CDR3 DNA sequence: TGTGCCAGCAGCTTTTGGGGGAGGACAGGGGGCCCAGATGAGCAGTTCTTC.

V is TRBV7-3 and J is TRBJ2-7; 14 bases are a match to TRBD2. From germline, CDR1 is SGHTA and CDR2 FQGTGA. V gave up 5 bases and J gave up 7 bases; unmatched junction bases: 7. The CDR3 consists of 15 residues. CDR3 coding DNA: TGTGCCAGCAGCCCAGGACTAGCGGGGGGAAGAGAGCAGTACTTC. The encoded protein is CASSPGLAGGREQYF.

This chain connects TRBV12-5 to TRBJ2-5, with TRBD2 identical over 7 bases. CDR1 and CDR2 from the germline V gene are LGHNT and FRNRAP. This CDR3 has 16 residues. Unmatched junction bases numbered 7, after V lost 0 bases and J lost 3 bases. Here the CDR3 reads CASGLVMGGSEETQYF. In DNA, the CDR3 is TGTGCTAGTGGTTTGGTAATGGGAGGGTCGGAAGAGACCCAGTACTTC.

V and J are TRBV5-1 and TRBJ2-2, with D perhaps TRBD1 (6 bases). Germline V gives CDR1 SGHRS, CDR2 YFSETQ. Between the trimmed V and J ends, which lost 8 bases and 1 base, there was a span of 12 bases. This CDR3 is 14 amino acids long. The CDR3 loop is CASAGTMNTGELFF. In DNA, the CDR3 is TGCGCCAGTGCCGGGACAATGAACACCGGGGAGCTGTTTTTT.

This rearrangement joins TRBV28 to TRBJ1-2, with 7 bases aligning to TRBD1. The germline CDR1 and CDR2 sequences are MDHEN and SYDVKM. V gave up 3 bases and J gave up 4 bases; unmatched junction bases: 8. The CDR3 has 15 amino acids. CDR3 DNA sequence: TGTGCCAGCAGTTTTGAGGGGGCCGGTGGCTATGGCTACACCTTC. Translated: CASSFEGAGGYGYTF.

V usage is TRBV30 and J usage is TRBJ2-2; 8 bases match TRBD2. Germline V gene lookup returns CDR1 GTSNPN and CDR2 SVGIG (reference sequence). The CDR3 loop spans 15 amino acids. V shed 1 base and J 6 bases; nucleotides not matched to a gene: 7. CDR3 sequence: CAWSAGGLAPGELFF. The CDR3 coding sequence is TGTGCCTGGAGTGCCGGTGGACTAGCCCCCGGGGAGCTGTTTTTT.

The V and J genes are TRBV6-1 and TRBJ2-1, with D maybe TRBD1 (6 bases). Germline CDR1 and CDR2: MNHNS and SASEGT. This CDR3 spans 14 amino acids. The ends were cut back, 2 bases at V and 12 bases at J, with 17 bases in the middle. The CDR3 DNA is TGTGCCAGCAGTGAACTAACAGGGCCCCTGGGGCAGTTCTTC. Translation gives CASSELTGPLGQFF.

The V call is TRBV7-6, the J call TRBJ1-5; perhaps TRBD1 as D (5 bases). Between the trimmed V and J ends, which lost 5 bases and 7 bases, there was a span of 9 bases. The CDR3 has 12 residues. Per germline, CDR1 SGHVS and CDR2 FNYEAQ. CDR3 region: CASSNQGQPQHF. CDR3 DNA sequence: TGTGCCAGCAGCAACCAGGGCCAGCCCCAGCATTTT.

This chain links TRBV9 with TRBJ2-7; 8 bases match TRBD2. With V trimmed by 0 bases and J by 4 bases, 6 bases remained unmatched. The CDR3 contains 15 residues. Germline CDR1 is SGDLS and CDR2 is YYNGEE. The CDR3: CASSVGSGVMYEQYF. As DNA, the CDR3 is TGTGCCAGCAGCGTAGGTAGCGGGGTAATGTACGAGCAGTACTTC.

In the case of this clone: Different DNA sequences within this sample yield the same CDR3. The V and J genes are TRBV30 and TRBJ1-6; 8 bases are shared with TRBD1. Germline V gene sequence: CDR1 GTSNPN, CDR2 SVGIG (reference sequence). J gave up 0 bases and V 1 base, and 5 bases lay outside the gene matches. The CDR3 loop spans 17 amino acids. Here the CDR3 DNA reads TGTGCCTGGAGTGGGGACAGGACGAACTCCTATAATTCACCCCTCCACTTT. Its translation is CAWSGDRTNSYNSPLHF.

This clone was seen only once. The J gene is TRBJ1-1, the V gene TRBV7-7; D remains ambiguous. Germline values: CDR1 SSHAT, CDR2 FNYEAQ (reference sequence). Trimming pared 4 bases from V and 0 bases from J, leaving 6 bases between. This CDR3 is 13 amino acids long. As DNA, the CDR3 is TGTGCCAGCAGCTCATCAGTGAACACTGAAGCTTTCTTT. Protein sequence: CASSSSVNTEAFF. Full variable domain (remainder filled in from reference TRBV7-7 and TRBJ1-1): GAGVSQSPRYKVTKRGQDVTLRCDPISSHATLYWYQQALGQGPEFLTYFNYEAQPDKSGLPSDRFSAERPEGSISTLTIQRTEQRDSAMYRCASSSSVNTEAFFGQGTRLTVV.

The chain couples TRBV5-4 to TRBJ1-6; D gene ambiguous. V lost 0 bases and J lost 9, with 16 bases in between. The CDR3 consists of 16 residues. Germline V gives CDR1 SGHNT, CDR2 YYREEE (reference sequence). The CDR3 protein is CASSLARGPRGSPLHF. CDR3 DNA sequence: TGTGCCAGCAGCTTGGCCAGAGGTCCCCGTGGTTCACCCCTCCACTTT.

The chain has TRBV7-2 and TRBJ2-2, with TRBD1 as a possible D gene (5 bases). The CDR3 runs to 14 residues. Per germline, CDR1 SGHTA and CDR2 FQGNSA. Trimming stripped 3 bases from V and 5 bases from J, with 10 bases between. The CDR3 sequence: CASSFDSGTGELFF. The CDR3, as DNA: TGTGCCAGCAGCTTCGACTCAGGGACCGGGGAGCTGTTTTTT.

The rearrangement uses TRBV15 and TRBJ2-4; 14 bases match TRBD2. The V gene's germline CDR1 is LNHNV and CDR2 YYDKDF (reference sequence). The J segment lost 3 bases and the V segment lost 5 bases, leaving 15 bases of the junction unmatched. The CDR3 is made up of 20 amino acids. Written as DNA, the CDR3 is TGTGCCACCAGCGCGAAACGACTAGCGGGAGGGGGTACGGTCAAAAACATTCAGTACTTC. It is translated as CATSAKRLAGGGTVKNIQYF. Based on the CDR3 plus reference TRBV15 and TRBJ2-4, the full variable domain is DAMVIQNPRYQVTQFGKPVTLSCSQTLNHNVMYWYQQKSSQAPKLLFHYYDKDFNNEADTPDNFQSRRPNTSFCFLDIRSPGLGDTAMYLCATSAKRLAGGGTVKNIQYFGAGTRLSVL.

This clone was recorded once. The V call is TRBV7-9, the J call TRBJ2-2; 8 bases are shared with TRBD2. CDR1 SEHNR and CDR2 FQNEAQ come from the germline V gene (reference sequence). The CDR3 is 16 residues long. Unmatched junction bases numbered 5, after V lost 2 bases and J lost 3 bases. The CDR3 region is CASSLYGGAYTGELFF. CDR3 nucleotide sequence: TGTGCCAGCAGCTTATACGGGGGGGCGTACACCGGGGAGCTGTTTTTT.

The chain links TRBV4-3 to TRBJ2-5; 7 nucleotides agree with TRBD1. The germline gives CDR1 LGHNA, CDR2 YSLEER. V shed 4 bases, J shed 5 bases, and the junction held 7 bases outside the gene matches. The CDR3 is 14 amino acids. The CDR3 DNA is TGCGCCAGCAGCCTCCGACTGGGACAGGAGACCCAGTACTTC. It specifies CASSLRLGQETQYF.

The chain couples TRBV29-1 to TRBJ2-5; TRBD1 matches at 7 bases. The J call may not be correct, given that the DNA end is closer to TRBJ2-7. The CDR3 runs to 17 residues. Germline lookup yields CDR1 SQVTM and CDR2 ANQGSEA. The CDR3 region is CSVLGLPGQSLKGEQYF. The CDR3 DNA follows: TGCAGCGTTTTAGGTCTCCCGGGACAGAGTTTGAAGGGCGAGCAGTACTTC.

The chain uses TRBV7-8 and TRBJ1-1; weak D call: TRBD1 (5 bases). CDR3 length: 15 residues. Germline V lookup: CDR1 SGHVS, CDR2 FQNEAQ. Trimming took off 0 bases at V and 4 bases at J, with 12 bases between the two ends. The CDR3 DNA reads as TGTGCCAGCAGCTTAGCGCCGGCAGGGCTCACTGAAGCTTTCTTT. It codes for CASSLAPAGLTEAFF.

The V and J genes are TRBV7-6 and TRBJ2-7; TRBD1 matches at 10 bases. This CDR3 region has 15 residues. Germline V gene sequence: CDR1 SGHVS, CDR2 FNYEAQ. Trimming at V came to 5 bases and at J to 3 bases, leaving 7 bases not matched to a gene. CDR3: CASSPRGQGNYEQYF. The CDR3 DNA reads TGTGCCAGCAGCCCTCGGGGACAGGGGAACTACGAGCAGTACTTC.